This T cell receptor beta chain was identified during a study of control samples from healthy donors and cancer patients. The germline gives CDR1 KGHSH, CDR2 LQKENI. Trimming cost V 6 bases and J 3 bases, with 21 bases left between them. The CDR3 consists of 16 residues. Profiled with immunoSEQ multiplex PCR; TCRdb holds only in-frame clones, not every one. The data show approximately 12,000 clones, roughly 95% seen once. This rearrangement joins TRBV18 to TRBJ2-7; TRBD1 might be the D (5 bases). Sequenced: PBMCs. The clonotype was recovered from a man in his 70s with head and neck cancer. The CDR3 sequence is CASSVLGGAGNYEQYF. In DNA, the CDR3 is TGTGCCAGCTCGGTCCTTGGTGGAGCAGGGAACTACGAGCAGTACTTC.